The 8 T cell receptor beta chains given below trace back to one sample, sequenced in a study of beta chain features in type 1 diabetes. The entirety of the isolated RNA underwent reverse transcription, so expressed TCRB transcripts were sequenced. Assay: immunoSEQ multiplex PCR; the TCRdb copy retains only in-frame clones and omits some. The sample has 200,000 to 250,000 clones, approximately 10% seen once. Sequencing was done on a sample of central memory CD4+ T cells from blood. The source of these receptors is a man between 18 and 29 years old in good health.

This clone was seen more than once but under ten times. CDR3 amino acids: CASSTSGGGGWPQHF. The CDR3 DNA is TGTGCCAGCAGCACCTCCGGGGGGGGCGGGTGGCCCCAGCATTTT. The rearrangement links TRBV7-9 to TRBJ1-5; D possibly corresponds to TRBD1 (6 bases). The CDR3 runs 15 residues. The ends were cut back, 5 bases at V and 9 bases at J, with 20 bases in the middle. CDR1 and CDR2 from the germline V gene are SEHNR and FQNEAQ (reference sequence).

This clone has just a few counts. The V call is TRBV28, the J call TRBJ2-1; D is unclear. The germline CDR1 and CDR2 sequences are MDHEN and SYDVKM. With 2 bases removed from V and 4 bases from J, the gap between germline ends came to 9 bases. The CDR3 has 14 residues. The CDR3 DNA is TGTGCCAGCAGTTTACCTCTATCTTACAATGAGCAGTTCTTC. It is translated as CASSLPLSYNEQFF. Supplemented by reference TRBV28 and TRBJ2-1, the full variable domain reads DVKVTQSSRYLVKRTGEKVFLECVQDMDHENMFWYRQDPGLGLRLIYFSYDVKMKEKGDIPEGYSVSREKKERFSLILESASTNQTSMYLCASSLPLSYNEQFFGPGTRLTVL.

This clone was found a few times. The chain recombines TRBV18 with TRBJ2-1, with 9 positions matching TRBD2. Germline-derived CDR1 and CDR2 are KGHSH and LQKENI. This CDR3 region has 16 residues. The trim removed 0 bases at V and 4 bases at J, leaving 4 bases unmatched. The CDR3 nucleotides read TGTGCCAGCTCACCACCGCGGGAGGGATATTACAATGAGCAGTTCTTC. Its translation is CASSPPREGYYNEQFF.

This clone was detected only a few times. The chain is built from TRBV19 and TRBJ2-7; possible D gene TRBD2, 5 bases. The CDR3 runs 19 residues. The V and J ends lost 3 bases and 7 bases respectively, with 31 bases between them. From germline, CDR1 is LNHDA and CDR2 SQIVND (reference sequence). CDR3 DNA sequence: TGTGCCAGTAGTATGGTTAGAACAGATACCCTCCGAGGGATCTTGGAGCAGTACTTC. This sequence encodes CASSMVRTDTLRGILEQYF.

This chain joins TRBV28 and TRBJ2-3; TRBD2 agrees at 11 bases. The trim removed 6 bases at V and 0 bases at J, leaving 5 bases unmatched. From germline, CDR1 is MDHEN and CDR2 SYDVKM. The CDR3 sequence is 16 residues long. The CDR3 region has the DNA TGTGCCAGCAGCATCCCTAGCGGGAGGAGCACAGATACGCAGTATTTT. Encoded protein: CASSIPSGRSTDTQYF. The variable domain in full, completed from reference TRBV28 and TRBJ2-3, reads DVKVTQSSRYLVKRTGEKVFLECVQDMDHENMFWYRQDPGLGLRLIYFSYDVKMKEKGDIPEGYSVSREKKERFSLILESASTNQTSMYLCASSIPSGRSTDTQYFGPGTRLTVL.

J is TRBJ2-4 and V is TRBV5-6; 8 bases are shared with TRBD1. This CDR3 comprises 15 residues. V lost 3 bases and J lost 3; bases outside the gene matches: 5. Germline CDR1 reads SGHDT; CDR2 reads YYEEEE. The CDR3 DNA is TGTGCCAGCAGCTGGACAGGGTGGGACAAAAACATTCAGTACTTC. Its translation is CASSWTGWDKNIQYF.

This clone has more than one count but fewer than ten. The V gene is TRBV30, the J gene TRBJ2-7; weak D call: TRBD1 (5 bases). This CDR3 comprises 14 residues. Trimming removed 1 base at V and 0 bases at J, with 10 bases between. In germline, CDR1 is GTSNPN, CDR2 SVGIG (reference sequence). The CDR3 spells CAWSGVRASYEQYF. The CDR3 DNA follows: TGTGCCTGGAGTGGCGTCAGGGCCTCCTACGAGCAGTACTTC.

In nucleotides, the CDR3 is TGTGCCAGCTCACAATCGGCCGGGAACACTGAAGCTTTCTTT. Protein sequence: CASSQSAGNTEAFF. V and J are TRBV18 and TRBJ1-1; D remains unclear. The ends were cut back, 4 bases at V and 1 base at J, with 10 bases in the middle. Germline loops: CDR1 KGHSH, CDR2 LQKENI. There are 14 residues in the CDR3.